What follows is one TCR beta chain and its context. Adults between about 18 and 89 years of age took part from 24 US areas. Authors' data handling: Nucleated cell counts were estimated from reference gene primer amplification. The data were produced by immunoSEQ multiplex PCR, yet TCRdb's version contains in-frame clones alone and is incomplete. V and J calls and clone size come straight from that table; D and trimming were deduced from the DNA. The sample consists of 180,000 or so clones, approximately 84% of them appearing once. The entry originates in a study of blood T cell repertoires in COVID-19. V shed 3 bases and J shed 5 bases, with 17 bases lying between them. The germline V gene has CDR1 MNHEY and CDR2 SMNVEV (reference sequence). The CDR3 totals 16 residues.

This receptor was taken from a human donor with acute COVID-19. The donor label of this sample is uncertain. Input material: PBMCs or T cells enriched from blood (not recorded which). The chain employs TRBV27 and TRBJ1-5, with a weak D call TRBD1 (5 bases). DNA of the CDR3: TGTGCCAGCAGTTTTTCGGGGGGACGTAGGGATCAGCCCCAGCATTTT. It specifies CASSFSGGRRDQPQHF.